These T cell receptor beta chains were read from a single sample in a study of cytomegalovirus exposure and HLA in healthy donors. Measured with immunoSEQ multiplex PCR; TCRdb has only the in-frame clones, and not every one. Found here are about 60,000 clones, roughly 80% of them singletons; the top ten hold more than 3%. The sample was PBMCs. These receptors all stem from a woman in her thirties or forties in good health and CMV-seropositive. Each CDR3 is given with its conserved first and last residue. The D gene is left open where the match is weak. Clone size is not always given. Where it is, it says once, few, many or a class for expanded clones.

J	D	size	V	CDR3	DNA
TRBJ2-1	NA	NA	TRBV7-9	CASSSMGGAYEQFF	TGTGCCAGCAGCTCCATGGGGGGGGCATATGAGCAGTTCTTC
TRBJ1-2	NA	NA	TRBV5-1	CASSLAGNERGYTF	TGCGCCAGCAGCTTGGCAGGGAACGAACGAGGCTACACCTTC
TRBJ2-2	NA	NA	TRBV23-1	CASSRTPSGSGELFF	TGCGCCAGCAGTCGAACACCTTCAGGGTCCGGGGAGCTGTTTTTT
TRBJ1-2	NA	NA	TRBV7-9	CASSPKGGGNYGYTF	TGTGCCAGCAGCCCTAAGGGAGGAGGCAACTATGGCTACACCTTC
TRBJ1-3	NA	NA	TRBV7-9	CASSLGASGNTIYF	TGTGCCAGCAGCTTGGGAGCTTCTGGAAACACCATATATTTT
TRBJ2-1	TRBD2	NA	TRBV18	CASSPPAGGPGGNEQFF	TGTGCCAGCTCACCACCAGCGGGGGGGCCGGGGGGCAATGAGCAGTTCTTC
TRBJ1-6	NA	NA	TRBV4-3	CASSQDAGYRSPLHF	TGCGCCAGCAGCCAAGATGCGGGGTATCGGTCACCCCTCCACTTT
TRBJ2-7	TRBD1	NA	TRBV6-5	CASSPGRTGFHEQYF	TGTGCCAGCAGCCCCGGCAGGACAGGTTTCCACGAGCAGTACTTC
TRBJ2-1	NA	NA	TRBV4-1	CASSQVPADEQFF	TGCGCCAGCAGCCAAGTTCCGGCGGATGAGCAGTTCTTC
TRBJ1-3	TRBD1	NA	TRBV10-2	CASGRGQEFSGNTIYF	TGCGCCAGCGGTCGAGGACAGGAGTTCTCTGGAAACACCATATATTTT
TRBJ1-4	NA	NA	TRBV15	CATSRDRRQLNEKLFF	TGTGCCACCAGCAGGGATAGGAGACAGCTGAATGAAAAACTGTTTTTT
TRBJ2-7	NA	once	TRBV12-5	CASGLVAVSSYEQYF	TGTGCTAGTGGCCTGGTAGCGGTTAGCTCCTACGAGCAGTACTTC
TRBJ2-7	TRBD1	NA	TRBV9	CASSRGQGPASEQYF	TGTGCCAGCAGCCGAGGACAGGGGCCAGCGAGTGAGCAGTACTTC
TRBJ1-2	NA	NA	TRBV4-3	CASSPVPGPNNYGYTF	TGCGCCAGCAGCCCCGTTCCAGGGCCCAATAACTATGGCTACACCTTC
TRBJ2-1	NA	NA	TRBV10-2	CASSEATGLYSYNEQFF	TGCGCCAGCAGTGAGGCGACAGGTTTGTACTCCTACAATGAGCAGTTCTTC
TRBJ2-1	NA	NA	TRBV2	CASSVGTRRGIQFYNEQFF	TGTGCCAGCAGTGTGGGTACCCGGAGAGGGATACAGTTTTACAATGAGCAGTTCTTC
TRBJ1-5	TRBD1	once	TRBV7-2	CASSGGQGPNQPQHF	TGTGCCAGCAGTGGGGGACAGGGCCCTAATCAGCCCCAGCATTTT
TRBJ1-6	TRBD1	once	TRBV9	CASSGGTGVSPLHF	TGTGCCAGCAGCGGGGGGACAGGGGTTTCACCCCTCCACTTT
TRBJ1-6	NA	NA	TRBV4-3	CASSHTKGGSDSNSPLHF	TGCGCCAGCAGCCATACCAAAGGGGGATCGGACAGTAATTCACCCCTCCACTTT
TRBJ1-6	TRBD1	NA	TRBV5-5	CASSLDRGLPAPLHF	TGTGCCAGCAGCCTTGACAGGGGCCTCCCTGCACCCCTCCACTTT
TRBJ1-2	NA	NA	TRBV2	CASRGQVNTYGYTF	TGTGCCAGCAGGGGACAAGTCAATACCTATGGCTACACCTTC
TRBJ1-1	NA	NA	TRBV5-6	CASSLYRTEAFF	TGTGCCAGCAGCTTGTACAGGACTGAAGCTTTCTTT
TRBJ1-2	NA	NA	TRBV5-4	CASSFLQGGGGYTF	TGTGCCAGCAGCTTTTTACAGGGTGGAGGCGGCTACACCTTC
TRBJ2-3	TRBD1	NA	TRBV29-1	CSVGDSDRGRTRSFTDTQYF	TGCAGCGTTGGAGATTCCGACAGGGGTCGAACCCGCTCTTTCACAGATACGCAGTATTTT
TRBJ1-6	NA	once	TRBV6-1	CASSRSGEHSPLHF	TGTGCCAGCAGTCGGTCGGGAGAACATTCACCCCTCCACTTT
TRBJ1-1	TRBD1	NA	TRBV9	CASSVVAGGNTEAFF	TGTGCCAGCAGCGTAGTAGCAGGGGGGAACACTGAAGCTTTCTTT
TRBJ2-7	NA	NA	TRBV5-4	CASREVGHKADEQYF	TGTGCCAGCAGGGAAGTGGGACACAAGGCGGACGAGCAGTACTTC
TRBJ2-7	TRBD1	few	TRBV6-1	CASSEFSGTGGYEQYF	TGTGCCAGCAGTGAATTTTCCGGGACAGGGGGCTACGAGCAGTACTTC
TRBJ2-7	TRBD1	NA	TRBV27	CASRDRGKYEQYF	TGTGCCAGCAGGGACAGGGGGAAATACGAGCAGTACTTC
TRBJ1-1	NA	NA	TRBV5-1	CASSSVGQTEAFF	TGCGCCAGCAGCTCCGTTGGACAGACTGAAGCTTTCTTT
TRBJ1-3	NA	NA	TRBV20-1	CSARGLNTIYF	TGCAGTGCTAGAGGGCTAAACACCATATATTTT
TRBJ2-7	NA	NA	TRBV13	CASSFNSYEQYF	TGTGCCAGCAGTTTTAACTCCTACGAGCAGTACTTC
TRBJ2-1	TRBD2	NA	TRBV12-5	CASGLSGGADEQFF	TGTGCTAGTGGTTTGAGCGGGGGGGCAGATGAGCAGTTCTTC
TRBJ2-1	TRBD2	NA	TRBV4-1	CASGLSLAGGTLPTINEQFF	TGCGCCAGCGGCCTAAGCTTAGCGGGGGGGACTCTCCCGACAATCAATGAGCAGTTCTTC
TRBJ2-3	NA	NA	TRBV7-2	CASSLGAGAPDAQYF	TGTGCCAGCAGCTTAGGTGCGGGGGCTCCAGATGCGCAGTATTTT
TRBJ2-7	TRBD1	NA	TRBV7-9	CASSLLGTGSDEQYF	TGTGCCAGCAGCTTACTCGGGACAGGGAGCGACGAGCAGTACTTC
TRBJ1-3	NA	NA	TRBV19	CATRGTGHRQGGNTIYF	TGTGCCACGCGGGGGACTGGACACAGACAAGGTGGAAACACCATATATTTT
TRBJ2-1	TRBD2	NA	TRBV6-1	CASSEMLLAGRSSYNEQFF	TGTGCCAGCAGTGAAATGCTTCTAGCGGGAAGGAGCTCCTACAATGAGCAGTTCTTC
TRBJ2-4	TRBD1	NA	TRBV2	CASSGGTGLYIQYF	TGTGCCAGCAGTGGGGGGACAGGGTTATACATTCAGTACTTC
TRBJ2-1	TRBD2	NA	TRBV7-2	CASSLGLAVYNEQFF	TGTGCCAGCAGCCTTGGACTAGCGGTTTACAATGAGCAGTTCTTC
TRBJ2-5	TRBD1	NA	TRBV18	CASSPPSGTGGTQYF	TGTGCCAGCTCACCACCGTCCGGGACAGGGGGGACCCAGTACTTC
TRBJ2-5	TRBD2	NA	TRBV9	CASSVELAGGYETQHF	TGTGCCAGCAGCGTAGAGCTAGCGGGGGGATATGAGACCCAGCACTTC